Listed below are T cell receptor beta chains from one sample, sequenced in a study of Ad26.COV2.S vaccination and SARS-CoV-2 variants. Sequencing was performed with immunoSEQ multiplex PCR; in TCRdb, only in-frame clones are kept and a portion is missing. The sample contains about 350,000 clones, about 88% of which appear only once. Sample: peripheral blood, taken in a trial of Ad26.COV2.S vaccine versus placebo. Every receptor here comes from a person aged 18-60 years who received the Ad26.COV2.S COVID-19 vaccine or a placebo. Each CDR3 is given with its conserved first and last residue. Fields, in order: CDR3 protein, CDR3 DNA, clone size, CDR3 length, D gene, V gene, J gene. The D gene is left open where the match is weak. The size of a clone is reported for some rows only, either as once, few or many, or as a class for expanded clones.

cdr3_aa: CASSPLRTSGGLNTGELFF; cdr3_nt: TGTGCCAGCTCACCATTACGGACTAGCGGGGGACTGAACACCGGGGAGCTGTTTTTT; clone_size: .; cdr3_length: 19; d_call: TRBD2; v_call: TRBV18; j_call: TRBJ2-2
cdr3_aa: CASSLAGGSGANVLTF; cdr3_nt: TGCGCCAGCAGCTTGGCCGGGGGTTCTGGGGCCAACGTCCTGACTTTC; clone_size: .; cdr3_length: 16; d_call: .; v_call: TRBV5-1; j_call: TRBJ2-6
cdr3_aa: CASSLEGHSYEQYF; cdr3_nt: TGCGCCAGCAGCTTGGAAGGCCACTCCTACGAGCAGTACTTC; clone_size: .; cdr3_length: 14; d_call: .; v_call: TRBV5-1; j_call: TRBJ2-7
cdr3_aa: CASSGLAGGSNEQFF; cdr3_nt: TGTGCCAGTAGTGGGCTAGCGGGGGGGTCCAATGAGCAGTTCTTC; clone_size: .; cdr3_length: 15; d_call: TRBD2; v_call: TRBV19; j_call: TRBJ2-1
cdr3_aa: CASRDRVPPLGYEQYF; cdr3_nt: TGTGCCAGCCGAGACAGGGTCCCTCCCCTAGGATACGAGCAGTACTTC; clone_size: .; cdr3_length: 16; d_call: TRBD1; v_call: TRBV6-8; j_call: TRBJ2-7
cdr3_aa: CASSLTGEEKLFF; cdr3_nt: TGTGCCAGCAGCTTGACAGGGGAGGAAAAACTGTTTTTT; clone_size: .; cdr3_length: 13; d_call: TRBD1; v_call: TRBV7-8; j_call: TRBJ1-4
cdr3_aa: CASSPRAEKNIQYF; cdr3_nt: TGTGCCAGCAGCCCCCGAGCGGAGAAAAACATTCAGTACTTC; clone_size: .; cdr3_length: 14; d_call: .; v_call: TRBV7-2; j_call: TRBJ2-4
cdr3_aa: CASSESQTNYGYTF; cdr3_nt: TGTGCCAGCAGTGAATCACAGACAAACTATGGCTACACCTTC; clone_size: .; cdr3_length: 14; d_call: .; v_call: TRBV2; j_call: TRBJ1-2
cdr3_aa: CASRERVCEQFF; cdr3_nt: TGTGCCAGCAGAGAAAGGGTTTGTGAGCAGTTCTTC; clone_size: once; cdr3_length: 12; d_call: .; v_call: TRBV25-1; j_call: TRBJ2-1
cdr3_aa: CASSLDRSSYNEQFF; cdr3_nt: TGTGCCAGCAGCCTAGACCGGAGCTCCTACAATGAGCAGTTCTTC; clone_size: .; cdr3_length: 15; d_call: .; v_call: TRBV3-1/TRBV3-2; j_call: TRBJ2-1
cdr3_aa: CATSDRTSGQSPYTDTQYF; cdr3_nt: TGTGCCACCAGTGATAGAACTAGCGGACAATCACCCTACACAGATACGCAGTATTTT; clone_size: .; cdr3_length: 19; d_call: TRBD2; v_call: TRBV24-1; j_call: TRBJ2-3
cdr3_aa: CASSPFVGERNNEQFF; cdr3_nt: TGTGCCAGCAGTCCCTTCGTTGGGGAGAGGAACAATGAGCAGTTCTTC; clone_size: .; cdr3_length: 16; d_call: .; v_call: TRBV27; j_call: TRBJ2-1
cdr3_aa: CASSSPTGTSGSRDEQFF; cdr3_nt: TGTGCCAGCAGTTCGCCCACCGGGACTAGCGGGAGTAGGGATGAGCAGTTCTTC; clone_size: .; cdr3_length: 18; d_call: TRBD2; v_call: TRBV28; j_call: TRBJ2-1
cdr3_aa: CASSSSGRGDEQYF; cdr3_nt: TGTGCCAGCAGTTCTAGCGGGAGGGGCGACGAGCAGTACTTC; clone_size: .; cdr3_length: 14; d_call: TRBD2; v_call: TRBV6-6; j_call: TRBJ2-7
cdr3_aa: CASSRDRVYEQYF; cdr3_nt: TGCGCCAGCAGCCGAGACAGGGTCTACGAGCAGTACTTC; clone_size: .; cdr3_length: 13; d_call: TRBD1; v_call: TRBV4-3; j_call: TRBJ2-7
cdr3_aa: CASSQGQGIYNEQFF; cdr3_nt: TGTGCCAGCAGCCAAGGACAGGGCATCTACAATGAGCAGTTCTTC; clone_size: .; cdr3_length: 15; d_call: TRBD1; v_call: TRBV3-1/TRBV3-2; j_call: TRBJ2-1